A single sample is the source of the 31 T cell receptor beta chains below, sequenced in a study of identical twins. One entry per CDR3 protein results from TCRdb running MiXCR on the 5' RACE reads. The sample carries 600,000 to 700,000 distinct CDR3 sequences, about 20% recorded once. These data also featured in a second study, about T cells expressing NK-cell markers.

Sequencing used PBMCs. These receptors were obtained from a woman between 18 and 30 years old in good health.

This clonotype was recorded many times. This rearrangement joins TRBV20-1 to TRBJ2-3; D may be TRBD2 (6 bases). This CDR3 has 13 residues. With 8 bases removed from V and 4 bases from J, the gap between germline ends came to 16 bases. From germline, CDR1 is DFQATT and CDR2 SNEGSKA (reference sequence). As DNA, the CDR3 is TGCAGTCCACGACTAGACGGCGCAGATACGCAGTATTTT. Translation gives CSPRLDGADTQYF.

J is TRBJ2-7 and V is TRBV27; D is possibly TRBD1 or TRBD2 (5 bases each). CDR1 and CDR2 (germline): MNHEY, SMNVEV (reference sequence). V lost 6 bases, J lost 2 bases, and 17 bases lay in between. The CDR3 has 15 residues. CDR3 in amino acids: CASSLVGVGAYEQYF. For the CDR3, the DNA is TGTGCCAGCAGCTTGGTGGGGGTGGGGGCCTACGAGCAGTACTTC.

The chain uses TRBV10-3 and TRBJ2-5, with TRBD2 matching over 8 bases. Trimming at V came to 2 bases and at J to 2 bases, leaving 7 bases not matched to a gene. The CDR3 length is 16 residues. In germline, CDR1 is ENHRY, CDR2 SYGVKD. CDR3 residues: CAISETGTRGQETQYF. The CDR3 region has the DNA TGTGCCATCAGTGAGACCGGGACTAGGGGGCAAGAGACCCAGTACTTC.

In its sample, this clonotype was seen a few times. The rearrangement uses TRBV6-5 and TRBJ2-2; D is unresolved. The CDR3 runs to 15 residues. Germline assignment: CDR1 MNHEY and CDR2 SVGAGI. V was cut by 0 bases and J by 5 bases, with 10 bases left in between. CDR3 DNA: TGTGCCAGCAGTTACTCGGCCCCTGAAACCGGGGAGCTGTTTTTT. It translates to CASSYSAPETGELFF.

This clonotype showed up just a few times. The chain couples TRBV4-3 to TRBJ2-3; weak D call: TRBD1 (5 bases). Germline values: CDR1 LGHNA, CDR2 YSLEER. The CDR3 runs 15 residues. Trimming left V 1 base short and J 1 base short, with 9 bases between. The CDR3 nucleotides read TGCGCCAGCAGCCAAGGGACCAGGGGCACAGATACGCAGTATTTT. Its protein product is CASSQGTRGTDTQYF.

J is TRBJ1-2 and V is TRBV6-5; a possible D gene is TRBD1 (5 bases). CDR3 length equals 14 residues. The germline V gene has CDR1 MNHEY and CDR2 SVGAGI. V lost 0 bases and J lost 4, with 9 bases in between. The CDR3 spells CASSYSAGTYGYTF. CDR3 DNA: TGTGCCAGCAGTTACTCTGCAGGGACCTATGGCTACACCTTC.

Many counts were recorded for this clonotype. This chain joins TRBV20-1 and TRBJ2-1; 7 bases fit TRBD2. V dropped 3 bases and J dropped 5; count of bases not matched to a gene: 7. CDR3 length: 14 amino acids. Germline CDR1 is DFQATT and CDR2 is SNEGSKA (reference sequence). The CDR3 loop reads CSASKASGHNEQFF. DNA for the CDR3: TGCAGTGCTAGCAAGGCTAGCGGCCACAATGAGCAGTTCTTC.

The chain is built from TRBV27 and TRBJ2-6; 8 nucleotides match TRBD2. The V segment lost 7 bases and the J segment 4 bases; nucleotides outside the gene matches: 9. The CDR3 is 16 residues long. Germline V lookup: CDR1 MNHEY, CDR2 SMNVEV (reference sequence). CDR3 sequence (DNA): TGTGCCAGCAAACCGGGGGGGGGCGTCGGGGCCAACGTCCTGACTTTC. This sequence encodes CASKPGGGVGANVLTF. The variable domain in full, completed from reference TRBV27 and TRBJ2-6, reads EAQVTQNPRYLITVTGKKLTVTCSQNMNHEYMSWYRQDPGLGLRQIYYSMNVEVTDKGDVPEGYKVSRKEKRNFPLILESPSPNQTSLYFCASKPGGGVGANVLTFGAGSRLTVL.

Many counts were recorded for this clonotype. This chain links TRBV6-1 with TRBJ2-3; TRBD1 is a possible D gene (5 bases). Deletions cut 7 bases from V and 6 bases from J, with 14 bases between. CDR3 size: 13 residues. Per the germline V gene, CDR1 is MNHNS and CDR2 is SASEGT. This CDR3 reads CASTKGRMDTQYF. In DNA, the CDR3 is TGTGCCAGCACTAAGGGGCGTATGGATACGCAGTATTTT.

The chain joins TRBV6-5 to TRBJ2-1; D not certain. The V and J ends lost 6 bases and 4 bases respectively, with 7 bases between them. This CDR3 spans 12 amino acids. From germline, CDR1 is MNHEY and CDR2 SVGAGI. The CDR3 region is CASRAKYNEQFF. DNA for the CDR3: TGTGCCAGCAGGGCCAAGTACAATGAGCAGTTCTTC.

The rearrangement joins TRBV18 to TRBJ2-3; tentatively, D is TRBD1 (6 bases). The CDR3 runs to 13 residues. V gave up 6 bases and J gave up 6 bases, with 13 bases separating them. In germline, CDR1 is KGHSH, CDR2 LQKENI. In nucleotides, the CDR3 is TGTGCCAGCTCGCCAAACAGGGACGATACGCAGTATTTT. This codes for CASSPNRDDTQYF.

CDR3 loop: CASSSKGWYEQYF. The CDR3 DNA sequence: TGTGCCAGCAGTTCGAAAGGGTGGTACGAGCAGTACTTC. V gene TRBV27 combines with J gene TRBJ2-7; D is uncertain. Trimming removed 4 bases at V and 4 bases at J, with 11 bases between. CDR3 length: 13 amino acids. Germline CDR1 and CDR2: MNHEY and SMNVEV (reference sequence).

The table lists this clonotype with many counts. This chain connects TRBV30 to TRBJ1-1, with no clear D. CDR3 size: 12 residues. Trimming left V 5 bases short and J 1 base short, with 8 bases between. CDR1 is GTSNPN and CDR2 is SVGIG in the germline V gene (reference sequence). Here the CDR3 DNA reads TGTGCCTGGGAAGAATCGAACACTGAAGCTTTCTTT. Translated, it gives CAWEESNTEAFF.

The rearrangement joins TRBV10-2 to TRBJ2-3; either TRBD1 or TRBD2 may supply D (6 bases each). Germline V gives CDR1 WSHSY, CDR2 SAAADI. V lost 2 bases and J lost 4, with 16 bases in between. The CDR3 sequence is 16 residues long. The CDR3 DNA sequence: TGCGCCAGCAGTGAGAGTGGGGGGCCTCTCGCAGATACGCAGTATTTT. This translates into CASSESGGPLADTQYF.

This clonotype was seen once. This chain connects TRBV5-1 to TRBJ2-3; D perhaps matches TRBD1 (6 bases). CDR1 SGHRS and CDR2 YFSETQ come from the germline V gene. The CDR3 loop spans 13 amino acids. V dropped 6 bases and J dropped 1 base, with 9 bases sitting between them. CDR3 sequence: CASKNRGTDTQYF. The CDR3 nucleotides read TGCGCCAGCAAGAACAGGGGCACAGATACGCAGTATTTT.

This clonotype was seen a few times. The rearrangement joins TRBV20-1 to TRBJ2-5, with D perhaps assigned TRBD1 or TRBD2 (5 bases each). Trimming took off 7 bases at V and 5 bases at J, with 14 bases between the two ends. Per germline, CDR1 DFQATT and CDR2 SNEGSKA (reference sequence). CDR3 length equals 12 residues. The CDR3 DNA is TGCAGTGGAGGGGTCCTGCGGGAGACCCAGTACTTC. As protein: CSGGVLRETQYF.

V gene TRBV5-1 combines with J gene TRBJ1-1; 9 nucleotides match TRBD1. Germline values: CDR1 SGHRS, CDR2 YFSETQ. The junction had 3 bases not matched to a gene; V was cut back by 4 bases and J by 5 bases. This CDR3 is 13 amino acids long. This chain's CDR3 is CASSPGQGTEAFF. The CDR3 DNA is TGCGCCAGCAGCCCGGGACAGGGAACTGAAGCTTTCTTT.

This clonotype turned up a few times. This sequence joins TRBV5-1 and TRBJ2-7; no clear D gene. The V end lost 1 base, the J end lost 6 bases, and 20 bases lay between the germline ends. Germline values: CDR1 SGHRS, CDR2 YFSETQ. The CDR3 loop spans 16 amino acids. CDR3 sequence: CASSLPGPASGSEQYF. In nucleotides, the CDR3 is TGCGCCAGCAGCTTGCCGGGTCCGGCTTCGGGCTCCGAGCAGTACTTC. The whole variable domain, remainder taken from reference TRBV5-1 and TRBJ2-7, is KAGVTQTPRYLIKTRGQQVTLSCSPISGHRSVSWYQQTPGQGLQFLFEYFSETQRNKGNFPGRFSGRQFSNSRSEMNVSTLELGDSALYLCASSLPGPASGSEQYFGPGTRLTVT.

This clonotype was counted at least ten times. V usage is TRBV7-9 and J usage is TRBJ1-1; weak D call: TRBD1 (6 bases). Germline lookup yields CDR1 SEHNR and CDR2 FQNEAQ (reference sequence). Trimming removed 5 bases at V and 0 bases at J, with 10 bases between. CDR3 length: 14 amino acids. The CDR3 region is CASSPRGMNTEAFF. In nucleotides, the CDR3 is TGTGCCAGCAGCCCCAGGGGCATGAACACTGAAGCTTTCTTT.

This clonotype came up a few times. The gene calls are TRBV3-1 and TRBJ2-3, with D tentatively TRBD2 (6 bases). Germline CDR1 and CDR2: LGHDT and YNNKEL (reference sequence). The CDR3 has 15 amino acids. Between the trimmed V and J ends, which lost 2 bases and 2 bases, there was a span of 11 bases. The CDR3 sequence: CASSQMGLLTDTQYF. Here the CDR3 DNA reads TGTGCCAGCAGCCAAATGGGACTTCTCACAGATACGCAGTATTTT.

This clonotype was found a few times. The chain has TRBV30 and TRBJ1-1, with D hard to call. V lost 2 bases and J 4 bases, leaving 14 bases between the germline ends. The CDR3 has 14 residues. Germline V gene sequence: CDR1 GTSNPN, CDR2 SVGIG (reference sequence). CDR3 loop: CAWSPPPLSTEAFF. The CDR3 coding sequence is TGTGCCTGGAGTCCCCCTCCGCTATCCACTGAAGCTTTCTTT.

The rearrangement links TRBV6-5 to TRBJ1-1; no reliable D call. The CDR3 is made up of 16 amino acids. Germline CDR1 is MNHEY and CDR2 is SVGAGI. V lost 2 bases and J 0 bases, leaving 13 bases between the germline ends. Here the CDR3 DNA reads TGTGCCAGCAGTTACGATATACTGAGCTTGAACACTGAAGCTTTCTTT. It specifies CASSYDILSLNTEAFF.

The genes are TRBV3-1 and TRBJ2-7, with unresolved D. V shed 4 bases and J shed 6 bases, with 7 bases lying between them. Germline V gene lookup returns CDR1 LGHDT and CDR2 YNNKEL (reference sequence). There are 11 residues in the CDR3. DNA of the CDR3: TGTGCCAGCAGCCGGACGGCCGAGCAGTACTTC. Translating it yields CASSRTAEQYF.

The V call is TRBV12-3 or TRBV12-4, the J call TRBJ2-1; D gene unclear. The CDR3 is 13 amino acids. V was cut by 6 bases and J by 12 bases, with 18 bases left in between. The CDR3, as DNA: TGTGCCAGCAGCATTGGGTCGAGTATCCGGCAGTTCTTC. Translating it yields CASSIGSSIRQFF.

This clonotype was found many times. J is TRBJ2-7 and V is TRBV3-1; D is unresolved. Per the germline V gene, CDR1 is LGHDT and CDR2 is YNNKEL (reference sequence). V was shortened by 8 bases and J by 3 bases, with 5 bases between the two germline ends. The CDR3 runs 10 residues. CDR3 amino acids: CASGNYEQYF. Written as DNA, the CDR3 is TGTGCCAGCGGAAACTACGAGCAGTACTTC.

The CDR3 loop reads CSARDVGGTVTEAFF. The DNA of the CDR3 is TGCAGTGCTAGAGACGTAGGGGGCACGGTCACTGAAGCTTTCTTT. The chain has TRBV20-1 and TRBJ1-1, with TRBD1 identical over 7 bases. The CDR3 has 15 amino acids. CDR1 is DFQATT and CDR2 is SNEGSKA in the germline V gene (reference sequence). Trimming cost V 0 bases and J 4 bases; bases outside gene matches: 8.

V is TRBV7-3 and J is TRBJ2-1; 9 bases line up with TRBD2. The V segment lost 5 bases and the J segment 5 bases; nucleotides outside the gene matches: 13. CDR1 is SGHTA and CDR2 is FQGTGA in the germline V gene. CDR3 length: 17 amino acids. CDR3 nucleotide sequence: TGTGCCAGCAGCCCGGGGGCGGGGGGGCCCCCTGACAATGAGCAGTTCTTC. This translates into CASSPGAGGPPDNEQFF.

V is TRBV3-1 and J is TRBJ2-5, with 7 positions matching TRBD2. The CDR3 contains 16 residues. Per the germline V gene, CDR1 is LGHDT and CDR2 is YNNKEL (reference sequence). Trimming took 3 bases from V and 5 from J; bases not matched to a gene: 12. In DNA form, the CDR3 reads TGTGCCAGCAGCCATTGGGGGAGGGCCCCCCGGGAGACCCAGTACTTC. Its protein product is CASSHWGRAPRETQYF.

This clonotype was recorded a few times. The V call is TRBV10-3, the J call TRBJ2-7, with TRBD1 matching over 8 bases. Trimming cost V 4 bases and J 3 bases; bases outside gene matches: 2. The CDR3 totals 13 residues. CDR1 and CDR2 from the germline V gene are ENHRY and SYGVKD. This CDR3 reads CAISADRGYEQYF. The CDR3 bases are TGTGCCATCAGTGCTGACAGGGGCTACGAGCAGTACTTC.

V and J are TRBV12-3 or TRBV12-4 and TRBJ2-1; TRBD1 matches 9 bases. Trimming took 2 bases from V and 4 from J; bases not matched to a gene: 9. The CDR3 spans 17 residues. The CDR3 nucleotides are TGTGCCAGCAGTTTAAATAGGCGGGACAGGGCTTACAATGAGCAGTTCTTC. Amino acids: CASSLNRRDRAYNEQFF.

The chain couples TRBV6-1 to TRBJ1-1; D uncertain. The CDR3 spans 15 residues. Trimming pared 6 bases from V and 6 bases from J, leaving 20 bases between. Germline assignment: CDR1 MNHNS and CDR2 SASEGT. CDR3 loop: CASRRAEAGGSEAFF. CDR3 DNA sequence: TGTGCCAGCAGAAGGGCAGAGGCCGGAGGGTCTGAAGCTTTCTTT.